This TCR beta chain was captured in a study of cytomegalovirus exposure and HLA in healthy donors. General study results and limits: Whilst most TCR sequences proved rare, a subset of public TCRs occurred across many donors.

Turning to this clone: Its antigen is unidentified.

PCR was performed using 60 Vbeta and 13 Jbeta primers. Repertoires were generated with immunoSEQ multiplex PCR, while TCRdb's copy carries only in-frame clones and drops some. This sample's clone table lists over 110,000 clones. Unmatched junction bases numbered 7, after V lost 2 bases and J lost 6 bases. Germline V gene data show CDR1 as SGHDN and CDR2 as FVKESK. This CDR3 contains 14 residues. The V gene is TRBV14, the J gene TRBJ2-7; the match to TRBD2 covers 7 bases. This clonotype originated in a male donor in good health and CMV-seronegative. Sequenced material: PBMCs. The DNA of the CDR3 is TGTGCCAGCAGCCAACGGGGGGTAGGAGTCGAGCAGTACTTC. Residues: CASSQRGVGVEQYF.